The text below deals with one T cell receptor beta chain. The junction does not match germline at one end; this may be a read error. Time point reported: new active TB diagnosis, blood taken before or within 7 days of starting treatment. Patients were newly diagnosed, HIV-seronegative, and aged 18 or older. These data originate in a study of T cells in tuberculosis. Study overall: Blood was taken before or within 7 days of anti-tuberculosis therapy.

Here immunoSEQ multiplex PCR was the method, and the copy in TCRdb shows in-frame clones only, minus some. The sample contains fewer than 55,000 clones, nearly 95% of which appear only once. Germline CDR1 reads SGHNT; CDR2 reads YENEEA. The CDR3 has 13 amino acids. This sequence joins TRBV11-3 and TRBJ2-7; D might be TRBD2 (5 bases). The clonotype comes from an adult with tuberculosis. The material sequenced was PBMCs, taken at tuberculosis diagnosis. CDR3 bases: TGCACCACGGAGGCTAGCAGTACCTACGAGCAGTACTTC. Its translation: CTTEASSTYEQYF.